One sample yielded the 30 T cell receptor beta chains listed below, sequenced in a study of vaccination and CD4 T cells after COVID-19. An Oncomine TCR Beta short-read assay was used to sequence the DNA from cultured CD4+ T cells. TCRdb ran MiXCR on the PCR reads and lists one entry per CDR3 protein. The table records roughly 3,000 distinct CDR3 sequences, 34% of them present only once. Their target antigens are unknown. The sample's treatment: roughly 10-day PBMC culture with coronavirus spike peptide pools or control peptides (ViraFEST assay). What was sequenced was CD4+ T cells from blood, cultured in vitro. The receptors shown here come from a human donor who had recovered from COVID-19.

This clonotype was counted a single time. At one boundary the junction diverges from the germline segment, which might be a read error. CDR3 amino acids: CANSPNSGGVDTQYF. The CDR3 DNA reads as TGCGCCAACAGCCCCAATAGCGGGGGAGTAGATACGCAGTATTTT. This chain uses TRBV5-1 with TRBJ2-3; TRBD2 aligns across 9 bases. The CDR3 is made up of 15 amino acids. Germline values: CDR1 SGHRS, CDR2 YFSETQ.

CDR3 DNA sequence: TGTGCCAGCAGCTTAGATGGGCTAGCGGGGGGCAAAGAGACCCAGTACTTC. This sequence encodes CASSLDGLAGGKETQYF. The chain is built from TRBV11-2 and TRBJ2-5; TRBD2 agrees at 11 bases. This CDR3 is 17 amino acids long. Germline values: CDR1 SGHAT, CDR2 FQNNGV. V dropped 0 bases and J dropped 3; count of bases not matched to a gene: 6.

V is TRBV30 and J is TRBJ2-5; D is unclear. V was shortened by 0 bases and J by 9 bases, with 20 bases between the two germline ends. CDR1 and CDR2 from the germline V gene are GTSNPN and SVGIG (reference sequence). The CDR3 contains 15 residues. As DNA, the CDR3 is TGTGCCTGGAGTGTAGGTGGCACGTCCATAAGGGCCCAGTACTTC. This encodes CAWSVGGTSIRAQYF.

In this sample, this clonotype turned up a few times. The chain combines TRBV11-1 with TRBJ1-1, with D maybe TRBD1 (5 bases). Trimming removed 2 bases at V and 4 bases at J, with 11 bases between. The CDR3 is made up of 14 amino acids. In germline, CDR1 is SGHAT, CDR2 FQDESV (reference sequence). The CDR3 nucleotides read TGTGCCAGCAGCTTACAGGGCGGCGCCACTGAAGCTTTCTTT. As protein: CASSLQGGATEAFF.

Sample share makes this clonotype medium-sized. CDR3 DNA sequence: TGTGCCACCATAAGCCCAGGGATATACTATAGCAATCAGCCCCAGCATTTT. Protein: CATISPGIYYSNQPQHF. The chain has TRBV24-1 and TRBJ1-5; TRBD1 might be the D (5 bases). V gave up 8 bases and J gave up 0 bases, with 19 bases separating them. The CDR3 length is 17 residues. CDR1 and CDR2 (germline): KGHDR, SFDVKD.

This rearrangement joins TRBV7-9 to TRBJ1-2; no reliable D call. The ends were cut back, 1 base at V and 7 bases at J, with 10 bases in the middle. CDR3 length: 13 residues. Germline V gene lookup returns CDR1 SEHNR and CDR2 FQNEAQ (reference sequence). The CDR3 region is CASSLGGFSGYTF. The CDR3 DNA follows: TGTGCCAGCAGCTTAGGGGGTTTTAGTGGCTACACCTTC.

This chain uses TRBV6-1 with TRBJ1-1, with D unclear. Germline-derived CDR1 and CDR2 are MNHNS and SASEGT. The V end was cut by 5 bases, the J end by 2 bases, with 9 bases between. The CDR3 has 13 amino acids. This chain's CDR3 is CASSHGLNTEAFF. CDR3 sequence (DNA): TGTGCCAGCAGTCACGGACTTAACACTGAAGCTTTCTTT.

This clonotype turned up a few times. This rearrangement joins TRBV6-5 to TRBJ1-5, with 9 bases fitting TRBD1. Germline trimming cut 4 bases from V and 7 bases from J; bases unmatched to any gene: 23. Germline CDR1 reads MNHEY; CDR2 reads SVGAGI. The CDR3 length is 20 residues. CDR3 sequence reads: CASSSQPERTGDPPCQPQHF. CDR3 coding DNA: TGTGCCAGCAGTTCACAACCTGAAAGGACAGGGGATCCACCCTGCCAGCCCCAGCATTTT.

The CDR3 spells CASSFAGTEAFF. CDR3 DNA sequence: TGTGCCAGCAGTTTCGCAGGCACTGAAGCTTTCTTT. The rearrangement links TRBV6-5 to TRBJ1-1, with D hard to call. V lost 4 bases and J lost 4, with 7 bases in between. CDR1 and CDR2 (germline): MNHEY, SVGAGI. The CDR3 is made up of 12 amino acids.

This rearrangement joins TRBV6-4 to TRBJ2-2, with 7 positions matching TRBD2. The CDR3 runs to 16 residues. Trimming took 5 bases from V and 1 from J; bases not matched to a gene: 7. In germline, CDR1 is MRHNA, CDR2 SNTAGT. In DNA, the CDR3 is TGTGCCAGCAGTCCGGAGTGGGGGGGGAACACCGGGGAGCTGTTTTTT. Its protein product is CASSPEWGGNTGELFF.

In this sample, this clonotype turned up once. The gene calls are TRBV20-1 and TRBJ2-1; D is possibly TRBD2 (7 bases). In germline, CDR1 is DFQATT, CDR2 SNEGSKA (reference sequence). Trimming pared 6 bases from V and 9 bases from J, leaving 21 bases between. The CDR3 consists of 14 residues. In DNA form, the CDR3 reads TGCAGTGCGATAAAGGGTGGGGGGGCCGGTGAGCAGTTCTTC. It is translated as CSAIKGGGAGEQFF.

The J gene is TRBJ1-2, the V gene TRBV19, with D uncertain. The length of the CDR3 is 13 residues. The V end lost 5 bases, the J end lost 2 bases, and 9 bases lay between the germline ends. Germline V gives CDR1 LNHDA, CDR2 SQIVND (reference sequence). The CDR3 is CASSVERNYGYTF. The CDR3 nucleotides are TGTGCCAGTAGTGTGGAGAGAAACTATGGCTACACCTTC.

The gene calls are TRBV10-3 and TRBJ2-3, with TRBD2 identical over 8 bases. Germline assignment: CDR1 ENHRY and CDR2 SYGVKD. The trim removed 5 bases at V and 0 bases at J, leaving 4 bases unmatched. The CDR3 spans 15 residues. The CDR3 loop is CAISSRTSSTDTQYF. The DNA for the CDR3 is TGTGCCATCAGTTCTCGGACTAGCAGCACAGATACGCAGTATTTT.

By share, this clonotype ranks as large. The V gene is TRBV10-3, the J gene TRBJ1-2; D uncertain. V was cut by 5 bases and J by 0 bases, with 4 bases left in between. Germline V gene lookup returns CDR1 ENHRY and CDR2 SYGVKD. This CDR3 has 12 amino acids. CDR3 coding DNA: TGTGCCATCAGTCCAGCTAACTATGGCTACACCTTC. Its protein is CAISPANYGYTF.

The gene calls are TRBV6-2 or TRBV6-3 and TRBJ1-1, with 8 bases fitting TRBD1. This CDR3 region has 14 residues. V lost 3 bases, J lost 5 bases, and 5 bases stayed unmatched. Germline values: CDR1 MNHEY, CDR2 SVGEGT. The CDR3 coding sequence is TGTGCCAGCAGTTATCGACAGGGGAGGACTGAAGCTTTCTTT. Amino acid sequence: CASSYRQGRTEAFF.

This sequence joins TRBV11-3 and TRBJ2-1; TRBD2 agrees at 7 bases. Germline V CDR1 and CDR2: SGHNT, YENEEA. V shed 5 bases and J 10 bases; nucleotides not matched to a gene: 5. This CDR3 has 12 amino acids. The CDR3 bases are TGTGCCAGCAGCGGCCGGGAGGCAGAGCAGTTCTTC. It encodes CASSGREAEQFF.

The rearrangement uses TRBV25-1 and TRBJ1-6, with unresolved D. The CDR3 covers 15 residues. Germline V lookup: CDR1 MGHDK, CDR2 SYGVNS. V was shortened by 1 base and J by 5 bases, with 9 bases between the two germline ends. The DNA for the CDR3 is TGTGCCAGCAGTGAATTTAAGGGTGATAATTCACCCCTCCACTTT. The encoded protein is CASSEFKGDNSPLHF.

J is TRBJ1-1 and V is TRBV20-1; no reliable D call. V was pared by 5 bases and J by 1 base, with 11 bases between. The CDR3 consists of 13 residues. Germline V lookup: CDR1 DFQATT, CDR2 SNEGSKA (reference sequence). The chain's CDR3 is CSAGRQPNTEAFF. CDR3 nucleotide sequence: TGCAGTGCTGGCCGGCAACCGAACACTGAAGCTTTCTTT.

The chain recombines TRBV5-4 with TRBJ2-7; no clear D gene. This CDR3 spans 13 amino acids. V was pared by 0 bases and J by 5 bases, with 9 bases between. Germline V gene data show CDR1 as SGHNT and CDR2 as YYREEE (reference sequence). The CDR3 nucleotides read TGTGCCAGCAGCTTGGACTTTAAGGACGAGCAGTACTTC. Its protein product is CASSLDFKDEQYF.

This clonotype occurred a few times. The CDR3 sequence: CSAREDRGNSPLHF. Here the CDR3 DNA reads TGCAGTGCTAGAGAGGACAGGGGGAATTCACCCCTCCACTTT. The gene calls are TRBV20-1 and TRBJ1-6; 10 bases are a match to TRBD1. Per germline, CDR1 DFQATT and CDR2 SNEGSKA (reference sequence). The length of the CDR3 is 14 residues. V was pared by 0 bases and J by 7 bases, with 0 bases of the junction left unmatched.

Sample share makes this clonotype medium-sized (0.01 to 0.1%). This rearrangement joins TRBV2 to TRBJ1-2; 7 bases fit TRBD1. Germline-derived CDR1 and CDR2 are SNHLY and FYNNEI. The J segment lost 4 bases and the V segment lost 4 bases, leaving 3 bases of the junction unmatched. The CDR3 length is 13 residues. CDR3: CASSGTGFYGYTF. The DNA for the CDR3 is TGTGCCAGCAGTGGGACAGGATTCTATGGCTACACCTTC.

This clonotype was observed a handful of times. This chain links TRBV2 with TRBJ1-2; D is uncertain. Between the trimmed V and J ends, which lost 7 bases and 4 bases, there was a span of 7 bases. CDR3 size: 11 residues. The germline V gene encodes CDR1 SNHLY and CDR2 FYNNEI. The CDR3 DNA sequence: TGTGCCAGCATTCGGGCCTATGGCTACACCTTC. The encoded protein is CASIRAYGYTF.

This clonotype was observed a handful of times. The chain recombines TRBV6-1 with TRBJ1-1, with D tentatively TRBD1 (5 bases). The germline gives CDR1 MNHNS, CDR2 SASEGT. V was pared by 2 bases and J by 3 bases, with 13 bases between. CDR3 length: 15 residues. The CDR3 DNA reads as TGTGCCAGCAGTGAAAGTCGGGGGGTGTACACTGAAGCTTTCTTT. Its translation: CASSESRGVYTEAFF.

The V call is TRBV30, the J call TRBJ1-2, with 9 positions matching TRBD1. Germline values: CDR1 GTSNPN, CDR2 SVGIG (reference sequence). The V and J ends lost 1 base and 10 bases, in that order; junction bases with no gene match: 7. The CDR3 is 13 amino acids. CDR3 region: CAWSGGTGRLYTF. CDR3 in DNA: TGTGCCTGGAGTGGAGGGACAGGGCGGCTCTACACCTTC.

The chain has TRBV27 and TRBJ2-1, with 11 bases identical to TRBD2. CDR1 and CDR2 from the germline V gene are MNHEY and SMNVEV (reference sequence). Trimming removed 2 bases from V and 4 bases from J; junction bases left unmatched: 1. The CDR3 contains 15 residues. CDR3 DNA sequence: TGTGCCAGCAGTTTACGACTAGCGGGGTACAATGAGCAGTTCTTC. Its protein product is CASSLRLAGYNEQFF.

The CDR3 here is CATSEASGAGTGELFF. The DNA of the CDR3 is TGTGCCACCAGTGAGGCCTCAGGGGCGGGCACCGGGGAGCTGTTTTTT. The chain is built from TRBV24-1 and TRBJ2-2; perhaps TRBD1 as D (6 bases). Trimming stripped 4 bases from V and 4 bases from J, with 15 bases between. Germline values: CDR1 KGHDR, CDR2 SFDVKD. The CDR3 has 16 residues.

This clonotype was picked up a small number of times. The V gene is TRBV12-3 or TRBV12-4, the J gene TRBJ2-3; D uncertain. The CDR3 is 15 residues long. Deletions cut 5 bases from V and 4 bases from J, with 16 bases between. Written as DNA, the CDR3 is TGTGCCAGCAGTCAGGACGGTCTAAGCGCAGATACGCAGTATTTT. Protein product: CASSQDGLSADTQYF.

The chain combines TRBV6-1 with TRBJ2-2, with D maybe TRBD1 (5 bases). V was cut by 6 bases and J by 4 bases, with 15 bases left in between. The CDR3 covers 15 residues. CDR1 is MNHNS and CDR2 is SASEGT in the germline V gene. CDR3: CASSKGQGRTGELFF. In nucleotides, the CDR3 is TGTGCCAGCAGCAAAGGTCAGGGCCGCACCGGGGAGCTGTTTTTT.

The gene calls are TRBV12-3 or TRBV12-4 and TRBJ1-3, with 8 bases that match TRBD1. There are 18 residues in the CDR3. Trimming at V came to 1 base and at J to 4 bases, leaving 12 bases not matched to a gene. CDR3 DNA sequence: TGTGCCAGCAGTTTAGTCCCCCTCAGCAGGGGGCTGGGAAACACCATATATTTT. Translating gives CASSLVPLSRGLGNTIYF.

V is TRBV7-9 and J is TRBJ2-1; 9 nucleotides match TRBD2. Trimming removed 2 bases from V and 9 bases from J; junction bases left unmatched: 5. The CDR3 has 14 residues. The germline CDR1 and CDR2 sequences are SEHNR and FQNEAQ (reference sequence). The CDR3 reads CASSLYGGGAEQFF. CDR3 DNA: TGTGCCAGCAGCTTATACGGCGGGGGGGCTGAGCAGTTCTTC.